This T cell receptor (beta chain) was observed in a study of T-cell reconstitution after alpha-beta-depleted transplantation in children. Germline V gives CDR1 SGHAT, CDR2 FQDESV (reference sequence). V was cut by 4 bases and J by 8 bases, with 15 bases left in between. The CDR3 covers 14 residues. This clonotype was counted between two and nine times. Unique molecular identifiers featured in how the TCRbeta library was prepared. TCRdb re-derived calls from the PCR reads in MiXCR, one entry per CDR3 protein. The sample gives about 270,000 distinct CDR3 sequences, 9.9% of which show up once; 10% is in the top ten.

The chain combines TRBV11-1 with TRBJ2-4; TRBD1 or TRBD2 may be the D gene (5 bases each). The TCR sequence derives from a human donor who donated a stem cell graft to a child with SCID. Sample: PBMCs from the stem cell graft donor, taken from the stem cell graft. This CDR3 is CASSSEPGRDIQYF. The DNA of the CDR3 is TGTGCCAGCAGCTCCGAGCCGGGACGAGACATTCAGTACTTC.